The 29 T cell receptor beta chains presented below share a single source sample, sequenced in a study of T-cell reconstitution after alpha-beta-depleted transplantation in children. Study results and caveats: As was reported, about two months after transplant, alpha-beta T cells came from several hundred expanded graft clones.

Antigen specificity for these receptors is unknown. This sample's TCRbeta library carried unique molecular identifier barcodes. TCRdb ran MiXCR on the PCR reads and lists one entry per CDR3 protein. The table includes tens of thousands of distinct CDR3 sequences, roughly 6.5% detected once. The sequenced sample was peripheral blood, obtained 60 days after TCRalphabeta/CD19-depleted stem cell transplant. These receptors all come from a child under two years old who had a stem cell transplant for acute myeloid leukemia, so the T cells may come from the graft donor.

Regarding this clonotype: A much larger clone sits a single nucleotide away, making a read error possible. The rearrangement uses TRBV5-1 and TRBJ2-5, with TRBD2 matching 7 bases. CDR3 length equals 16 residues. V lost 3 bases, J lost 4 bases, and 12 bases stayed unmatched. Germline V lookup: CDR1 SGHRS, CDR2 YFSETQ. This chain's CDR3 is CASSSGRAGFVETQYF. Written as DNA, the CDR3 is TGCGCCAGCAGCTCGGGACGAGCGGGATTCGTAGAGACCCAGTACTTC.

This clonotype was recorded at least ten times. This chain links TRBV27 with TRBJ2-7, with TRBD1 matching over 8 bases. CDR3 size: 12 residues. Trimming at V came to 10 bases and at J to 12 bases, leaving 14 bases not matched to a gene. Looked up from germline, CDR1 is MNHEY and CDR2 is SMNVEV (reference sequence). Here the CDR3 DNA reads TGTGCCATTCTGACTCGACAGGGGATTTCGTACTTC. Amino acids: CAILTRQGISYF.

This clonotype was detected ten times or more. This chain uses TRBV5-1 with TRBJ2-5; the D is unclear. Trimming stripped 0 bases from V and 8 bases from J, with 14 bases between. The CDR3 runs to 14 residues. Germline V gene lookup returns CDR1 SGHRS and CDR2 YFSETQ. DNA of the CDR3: TGCGCCAGCAGCTTGGGGGTTCTATACGCCACCCAGTACTTC. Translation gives CASSLGVLYATQYF.

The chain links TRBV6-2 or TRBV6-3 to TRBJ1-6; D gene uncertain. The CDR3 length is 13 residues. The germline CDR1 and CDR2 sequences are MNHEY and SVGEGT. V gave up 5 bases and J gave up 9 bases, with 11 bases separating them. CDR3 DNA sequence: TGTGCCAGCAGTCCCCCGGTCGTTTCACCCCTCCACTTT. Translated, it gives CASSPPVVSPLHF.

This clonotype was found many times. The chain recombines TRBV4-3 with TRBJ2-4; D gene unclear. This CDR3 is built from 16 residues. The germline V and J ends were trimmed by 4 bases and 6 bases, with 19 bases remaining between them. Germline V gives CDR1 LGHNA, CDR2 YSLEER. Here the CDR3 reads CASSPDSSLGGNIQYF. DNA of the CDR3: TGCGCCAGCAGCCCCGATTCCAGTTTAGGCGGAAACATTCAGTACTTC.

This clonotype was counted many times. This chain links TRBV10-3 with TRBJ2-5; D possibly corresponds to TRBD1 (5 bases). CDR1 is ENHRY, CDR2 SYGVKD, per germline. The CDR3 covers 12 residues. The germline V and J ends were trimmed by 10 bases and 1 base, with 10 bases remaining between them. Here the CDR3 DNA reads TGTGCCACGACAGCGACCCAAGAGACCCAGTACTTC. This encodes CATTATQETQYF.

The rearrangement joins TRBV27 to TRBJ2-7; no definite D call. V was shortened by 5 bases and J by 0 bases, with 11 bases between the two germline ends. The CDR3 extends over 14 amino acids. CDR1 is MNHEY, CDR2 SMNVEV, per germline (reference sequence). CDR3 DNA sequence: TGTGCCAGCAGTCCACGGAGTAGCTCCTACGAGCAGTACTTC. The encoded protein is CASSPRSSSYEQYF.

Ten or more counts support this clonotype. In DNA, the CDR3 is TGCGCCAGCAGCCAAGAGACAGGGTTAAGGGTGAACACTGAAGCTTTCTTT. It yields the protein CASSQETGLRVNTEAFF. This chain uses TRBV4-1 with TRBJ1-1; 7 bases line up with TRBD1. V shed 0 bases and J 0 bases; nucleotides not matched to a gene: 7. The CDR3 contains 17 residues. Looked up from germline, CDR1 is MGHRA and CDR2 is YSYEKL.

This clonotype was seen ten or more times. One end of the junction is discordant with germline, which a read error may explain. Written as DNA, the CDR3 is TGTGCCAGCCACGGCTCCCACGAGCAGTACTTC. This translates into CASHGSHEQYF. This sequence joins TRBV6-5 and TRBJ2-7; D call uncertain. This CDR3 is 11 amino acids long. From germline, CDR1 is MNHEY and CDR2 SVGAGI.

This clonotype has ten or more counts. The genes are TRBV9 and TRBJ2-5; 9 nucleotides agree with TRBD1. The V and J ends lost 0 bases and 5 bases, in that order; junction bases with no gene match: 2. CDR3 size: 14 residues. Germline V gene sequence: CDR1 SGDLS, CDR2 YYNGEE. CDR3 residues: CASSVGDREETQYF. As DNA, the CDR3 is TGTGCCAGCAGCGTAGGGGACAGGGAGGAGACCCAGTACTTC.

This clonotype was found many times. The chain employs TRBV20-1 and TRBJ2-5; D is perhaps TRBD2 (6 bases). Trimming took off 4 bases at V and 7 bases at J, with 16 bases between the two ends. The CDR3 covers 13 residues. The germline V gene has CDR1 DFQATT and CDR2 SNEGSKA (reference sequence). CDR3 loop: CSANPGRERTQYF. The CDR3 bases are TGCAGTGCTAATCCGGGCCGGGAGCGGACCCAGTACTTC.

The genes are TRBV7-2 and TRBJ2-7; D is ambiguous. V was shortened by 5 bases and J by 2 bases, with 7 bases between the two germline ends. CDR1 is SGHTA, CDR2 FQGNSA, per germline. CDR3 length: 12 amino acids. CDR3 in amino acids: CASSIPPYEQYF. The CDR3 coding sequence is TGTGCCAGCAGCATTCCTCCCTACGAGCAGTACTTC.

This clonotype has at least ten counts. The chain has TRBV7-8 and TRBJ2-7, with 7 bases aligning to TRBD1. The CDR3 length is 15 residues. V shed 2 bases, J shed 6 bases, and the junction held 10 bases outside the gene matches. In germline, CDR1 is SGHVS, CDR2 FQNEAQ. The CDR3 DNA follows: TGTGCCAGCAGCTTAAGGTCACAGGGGCAAGGCGAGCAGTACTTC. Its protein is CASSLRSQGQGEQYF.

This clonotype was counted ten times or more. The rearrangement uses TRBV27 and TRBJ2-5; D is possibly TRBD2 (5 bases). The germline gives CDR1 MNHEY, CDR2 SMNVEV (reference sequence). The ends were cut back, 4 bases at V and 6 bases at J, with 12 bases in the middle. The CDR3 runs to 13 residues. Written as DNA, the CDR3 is TGTGCCAGCAGTTCCCGGATAGCGCAGACCCAGTACTTC. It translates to CASSSRIAQTQYF.

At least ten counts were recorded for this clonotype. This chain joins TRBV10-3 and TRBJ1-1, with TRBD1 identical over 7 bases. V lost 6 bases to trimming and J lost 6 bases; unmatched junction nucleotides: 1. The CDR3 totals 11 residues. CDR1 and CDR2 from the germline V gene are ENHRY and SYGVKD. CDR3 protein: CAIRTGSEAFF. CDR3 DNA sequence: TGTGCCATCAGGACAGGGTCTGAAGCTTTCTTT.

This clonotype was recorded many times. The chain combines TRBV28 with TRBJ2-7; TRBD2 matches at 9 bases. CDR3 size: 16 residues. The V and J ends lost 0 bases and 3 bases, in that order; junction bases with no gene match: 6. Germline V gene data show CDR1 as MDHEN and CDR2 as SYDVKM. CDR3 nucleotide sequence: TGTGCCAGCAGTTTATGGGCGGGAGGGACCTTCTACGAGCAGTACTTC. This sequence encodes CASSLWAGGTFYEQYF.

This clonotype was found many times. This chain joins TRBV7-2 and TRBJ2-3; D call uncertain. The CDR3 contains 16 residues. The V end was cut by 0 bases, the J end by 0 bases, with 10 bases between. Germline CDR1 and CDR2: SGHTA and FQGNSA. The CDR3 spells CASSLARLYSTDTQYF. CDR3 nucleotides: TGTGCCAGCAGCTTAGCGCGTCTCTATAGCACAGATACGCAGTATTTT.

The CDR3 here is CASSFGGNGYTF. CDR3 DNA: TGTGCCAGCAGTTTCGGGGGAAACGGCTACACCTTC. This chain links TRBV12-3 or TRBV12-4 with TRBJ1-2; tentatively, D is TRBD1 (5 bases). CDR3 length: 12 residues. With 3 bases removed from V and 8 bases from J, the gap between germline ends came to 10 bases.

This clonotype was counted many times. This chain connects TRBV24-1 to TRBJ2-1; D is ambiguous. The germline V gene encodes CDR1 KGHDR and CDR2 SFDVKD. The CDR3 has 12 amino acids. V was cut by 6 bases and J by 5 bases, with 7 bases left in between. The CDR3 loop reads CATSQSNNEQFF. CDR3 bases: TGTGCCACCAGTCAGTCGAACAATGAGCAGTTCTTC.

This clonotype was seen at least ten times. The CDR3 spells CASSPPGVNQPQHF. CDR3 nucleotide sequence: TGTGCCAGCAGTCCCCCCGGAGTTAATCAGCCCCAGCATTTT. J is TRBJ1-5 and V is TRBV6-1; no clear D. With 5 bases removed from V and 4 bases from J, the gap between germline ends came to 12 bases. The CDR3 contains 14 residues. Germline values: CDR1 MNHNS, CDR2 SASEGT.

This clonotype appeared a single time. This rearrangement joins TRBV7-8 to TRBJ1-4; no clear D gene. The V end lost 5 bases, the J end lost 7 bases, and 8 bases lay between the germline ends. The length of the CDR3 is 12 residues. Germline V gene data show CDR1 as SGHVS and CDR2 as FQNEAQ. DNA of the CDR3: TGTGCCAGCAGCCCCCTCGGTGAAAAACTGTTTTTT. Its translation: CASSPLGEKLFF.

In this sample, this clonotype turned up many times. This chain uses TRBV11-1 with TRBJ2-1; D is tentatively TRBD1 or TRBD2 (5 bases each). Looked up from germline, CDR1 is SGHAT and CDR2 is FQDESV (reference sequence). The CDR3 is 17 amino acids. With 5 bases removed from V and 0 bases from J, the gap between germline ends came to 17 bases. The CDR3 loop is CASSPSGGISSYNEQFF. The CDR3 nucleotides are TGTGCCAGCAGCCCCAGTGGGGGTATTAGCTCCTACAATGAGCAGTTCTTC.

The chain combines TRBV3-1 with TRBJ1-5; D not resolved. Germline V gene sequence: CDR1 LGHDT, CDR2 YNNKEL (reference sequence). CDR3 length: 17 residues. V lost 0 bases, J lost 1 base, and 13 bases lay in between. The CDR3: CASSQDRARGSNQPQHF. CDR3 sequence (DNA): TGTGCCAGCAGCCAAGATAGGGCCCGGGGAAGCAATCAGCCCCAGCATTTT. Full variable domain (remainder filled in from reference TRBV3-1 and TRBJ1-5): DTAVSQTPKYLVTQMGNDKSIKCEQNLGHDTMYWYKQDSKKFLKIMFSYNNKELIINETVPNRFSPKSPDKAHLNLHINSLELGDSAVYFCASSQDRARGSNQPQHFGDGTRLSIL.

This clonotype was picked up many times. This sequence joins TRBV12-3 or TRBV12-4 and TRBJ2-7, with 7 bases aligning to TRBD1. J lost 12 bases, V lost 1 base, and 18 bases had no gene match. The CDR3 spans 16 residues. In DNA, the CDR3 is TGTGCCAGCAGTTTAGGCCGGGACAGTGGGCTGGGGTTGCGGTACTTC. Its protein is CASSLGRDSGLGLRYF.

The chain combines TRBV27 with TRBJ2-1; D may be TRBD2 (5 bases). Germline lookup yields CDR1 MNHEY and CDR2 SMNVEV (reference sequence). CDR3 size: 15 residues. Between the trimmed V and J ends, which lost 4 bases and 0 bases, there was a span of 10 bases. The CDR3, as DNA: TGTGCCAGCAGTTCGGGATTGGGCTCCTACAATGAGCAGTTCTTC. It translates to CASSSGLGSYNEQFF.

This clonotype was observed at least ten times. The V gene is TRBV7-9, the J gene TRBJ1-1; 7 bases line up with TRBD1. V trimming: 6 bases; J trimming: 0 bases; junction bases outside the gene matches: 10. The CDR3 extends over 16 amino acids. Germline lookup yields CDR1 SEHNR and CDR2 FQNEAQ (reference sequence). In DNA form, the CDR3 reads TGTGCCAGCAGGGAAGTACAGGGGCCCATGAACACTGAAGCTTTCTTT. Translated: CASREVQGPMNTEAFF.

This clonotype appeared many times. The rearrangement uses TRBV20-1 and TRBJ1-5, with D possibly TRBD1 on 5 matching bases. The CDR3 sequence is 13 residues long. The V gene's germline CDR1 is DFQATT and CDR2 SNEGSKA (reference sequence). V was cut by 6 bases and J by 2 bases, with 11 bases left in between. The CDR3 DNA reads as TGCAGTGCAGGAGGGGATGGCAATCAGCCCCAGCATTTT. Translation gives CSAGGDGNQPQHF.

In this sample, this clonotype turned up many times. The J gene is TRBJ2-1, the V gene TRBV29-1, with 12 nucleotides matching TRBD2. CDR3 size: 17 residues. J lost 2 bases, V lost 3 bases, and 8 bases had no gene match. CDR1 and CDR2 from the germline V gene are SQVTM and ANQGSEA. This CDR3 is CSVDSVGLAGPYNEQFF. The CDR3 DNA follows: TGCAGCGTTGATAGCGTAGGACTAGCGGGACCCTACAATGAGCAGTTCTTC.

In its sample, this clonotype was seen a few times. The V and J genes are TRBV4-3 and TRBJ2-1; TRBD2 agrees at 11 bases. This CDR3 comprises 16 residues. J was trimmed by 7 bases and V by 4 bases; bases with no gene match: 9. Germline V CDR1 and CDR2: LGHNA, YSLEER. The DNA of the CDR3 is TGCGCCAGCAGCCCTTTGGTAGCGGGGGGGCGGAATGAGCAGTTCTTC. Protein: CASSPLVAGGRNEQFF.